This T cell receptor beta chain was documented in a study of blood T cell repertoires in COVID-19 (dated by TCRdb to 2020 to 2021). Turning to the overall study: Samples covering the acute and convalescent phases of COVID-19 were provided by collaborators in the United States, Italy and Spain. The prospective study material was composed of cDNA or gDNA derived from T cells, B-cell-depleted T cells, or PBMCs. The samples were drawn from two sources: the first 160 participants of the ongoing ImmuneRACE study, and 1,200 or so subjects contributed by 6 global collaborators. The dataset comprised deeply sampled blood TCRbeta repertoires from subjects exposed to, actively infected with, or recovered from COVID-19. The sample metadata nearly always contained a de-identified subject ID, COVID-19 status, age in years and sex. Where available, HLA class I and class II types were taken from metadata supplied by the sample provider and were not determined by assay-based typing. The repertoires were released in a freely available public database intended as a resource for research on the immune response to SARS-CoV-2.

Whole blood was collected in K2EDTA tubes by collaborating institutions according to the institutions' own protocols. For TCRbeta analysis, collaborators shipped samples in one of three forms: frozen whole blood, isolated PBMCs, or DNA extracted from either of those sample types. TCRbeta CDR3 regions were amplified from genomic DNA using the immunoSEQ Assay, a bias-controlled multiplex PCR. Concerning the study's data processing: The number of nucleated cells in each sample was estimated from the amplification of reference gene primers within the assay. To quantify the absolute abundance of each unique TCRbeta CDR3 rearrangement, sequence reads were collapsed and filtered. For each sample, productive Simpson clonality was calculated by taking the square root of Simpson's diversity index across productive rearrangements. Held by TCRdb, this immuneACCESS table contains in-frame sequences only and omits some clones. Under half of the omission traces to an unresolved V gene where checked; the cause of the rest is unknown. V and J calls and clone size are given by that table; D and trimming were obtained from the DNA. Across this sample there are about 490,000 clones, with 80% to 90% seen only once. Of the sample, more than 3% is held by the ten largest clones.

This clone was found once. Which antigen it targets is not known. No qualities accompany the bases; no much larger clone lies one base away. The paper's findings and limits, for the study overall: Clinical and demographic metadata were provided uncurated, with the amount varying by source and participant.

From the cysteine through the phenylalanine, the CDR3 covers 14 amino acids. Just the 42-base CDR3 DNA is kept, in frame starting at base 1. The germline V gene (reference sequence) yields MNHEY for CDR1 and SMNVEV for CDR2. The V and J ends are trimmed by 4 bases and 2 bases, leaving 12 bases between them. The chain is made from TRBV27 and TRBJ2-7; the D gene is possibly TRBD2, with 6 bases matching. The sequencing sample was made of peripheral blood. This receptor was obtained from a human donor in a cohort sampled during active COVID-19. At the DNA level, the sequence is TGTGCCAGCAGTTACGGGGGAGGTACCTACGAGCAGTACTTC. It translates as CASSYGGGTYEQYF.